The sequence of this T cell receptor (beta chain) was determined in a study of immune cell composition in non-small cell lung cancer. General study findings and limits: Lung squamous cell carcinoma tumours had significantly higher top 10 clone scores and productive clonality than lung adenocarcinoma. Tumour-reactive clones were not shown to match dominant in vivo tumour clones.

Details on this clone: Its cognate antigen is unknown.

The germline V gene has CDR1 MNHEY and CDR2 SVGAGI. Unmatched junction bases numbered 3, after V lost 2 bases and J lost 2 bases. The length of the CDR3 is 14 residues. The table came from immunoSEQ multiplex PCR; TCRdb's copy has only in-frame clones and leaves some out. In the table there are fewer than 2,000 clones, about four fifths of which are singletons. These same records also appear under a second study, on CD4 T cells in lung cancer. That paper states: Patients' blood was tested for T-cell responses to mutation-encoded neoepitopes.

This receptor was taken from a human donor with non-small cell lung cancer. The sequenced sample was lung tumor tissue. The rearrangement links TRBV6-5 to TRBJ2-7, with 7 bases aligning to TRBD1. DNA of the CDR3: TGTGCCAGCAGTTACGGGGACAGAACCTACGAGCAGTACTTC. The encoded protein is CASSYGDRTYEQYF.